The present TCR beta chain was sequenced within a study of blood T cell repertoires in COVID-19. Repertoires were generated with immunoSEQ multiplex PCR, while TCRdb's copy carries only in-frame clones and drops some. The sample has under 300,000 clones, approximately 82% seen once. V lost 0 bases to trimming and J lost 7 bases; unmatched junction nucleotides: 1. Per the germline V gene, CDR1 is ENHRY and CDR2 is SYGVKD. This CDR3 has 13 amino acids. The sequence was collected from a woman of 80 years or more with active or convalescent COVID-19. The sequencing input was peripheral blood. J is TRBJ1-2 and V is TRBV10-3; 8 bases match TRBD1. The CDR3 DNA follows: TGTGCCATCAGTGAGTCGCAGGGGGCTGGCTACACCTTC. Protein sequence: CAISESQGAGYTF.